Detailed here is one TCR beta chain. As yet, its antigen is unknown. Assay used: immunoSEQ multiplex PCR; TCRdb lists only in-frame clones, some missing. The sample lists roughly 15,000 clones, roughly 73% occurring once. The source of the sample is a study of somatic mutations in cytotoxic T cells in rheumatoid arthritis. Turning to the study itself: Peripheral blood samples of around 29 ml EDTA were taken from patients directly after diagnosis and before treatment. Findings of the study overall: Rheumatoid arthritis patients showed slight TRBV07 underrepresentation, and this was not adjusted for multiple comparisons. The CD8+ clonality of rheumatoid arthritis patients increased with age, whereas that of healthy controls did not. There was no significant difference in CD8+ T-cell clonality between rheumatoid arthritis patients and age-matched healthy controls.

J was trimmed by 4 bases and V by 3 bases; bases with no gene match: 5. This CDR3 spans 14 amino acids. Germline-derived CDR1 and CDR2 are SGHDT and YYEEEE. The sequencing sample was made of CD8+ T cells sorted from blood. This sequence was found in an adult with rheumatoid arthritis. The chain joins TRBV5-6 to TRBJ2-7, with 9 nucleotides matching TRBD1. The CDR3 coding sequence is TGTGCCAGCAGCTCCCCGGGACAGGGATACGAGCAGTACTTC. Its protein product is CASSSPGQGYEQYF.